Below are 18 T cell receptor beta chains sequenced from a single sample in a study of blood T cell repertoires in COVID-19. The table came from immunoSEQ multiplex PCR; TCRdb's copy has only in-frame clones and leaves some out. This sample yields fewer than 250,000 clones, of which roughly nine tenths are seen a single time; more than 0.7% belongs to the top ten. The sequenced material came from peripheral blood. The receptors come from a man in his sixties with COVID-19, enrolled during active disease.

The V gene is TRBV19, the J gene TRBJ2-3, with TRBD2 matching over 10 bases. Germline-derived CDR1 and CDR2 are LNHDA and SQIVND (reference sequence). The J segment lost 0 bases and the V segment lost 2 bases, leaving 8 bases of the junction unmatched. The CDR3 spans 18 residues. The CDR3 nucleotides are TGTGCCAGTAGTATATATAGCGGGGGGAACCCCAGCACAGATACGCAGTATTTT. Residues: CASSIYSGGNPSTDTQYF.

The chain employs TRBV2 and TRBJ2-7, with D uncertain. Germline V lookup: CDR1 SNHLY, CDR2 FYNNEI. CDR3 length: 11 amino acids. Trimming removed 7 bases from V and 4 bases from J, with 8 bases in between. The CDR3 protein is CASKLTYEQYF. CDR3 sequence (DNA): TGTGCCAGCAAATTAACATACGAGCAGTACTTC.

CDR3 bases: TGTGCCAGCAGCCGAGCGGGACAACTGACCGGGGAGCTGTTTTTT. This encodes CASSRAGQLTGELFF. The chain employs TRBV5-4 and TRBJ2-2, with a tentative D call TRBD2 (7 bases). The CDR3 sequence is 15 residues long. The V gene lost 4 bases and the J gene lost 5 bases, with 15 bases spanning the gap. Germline V lookup: CDR1 SGHNT, CDR2 YYREEE (reference sequence).

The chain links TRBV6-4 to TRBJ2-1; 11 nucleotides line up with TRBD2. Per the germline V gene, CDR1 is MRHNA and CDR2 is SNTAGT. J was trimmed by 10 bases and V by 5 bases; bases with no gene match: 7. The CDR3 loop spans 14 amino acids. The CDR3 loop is CASSLSGGAGEQFF. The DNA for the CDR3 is TGTGCCAGCAGTCTTAGCGGGGGGGCTGGAGAGCAGTTCTTC.

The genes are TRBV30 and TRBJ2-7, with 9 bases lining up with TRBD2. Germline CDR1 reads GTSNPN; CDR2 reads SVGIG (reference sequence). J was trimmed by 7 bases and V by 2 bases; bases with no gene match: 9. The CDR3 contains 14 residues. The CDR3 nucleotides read TGTGCCTGGAGTCCCTACAGCGGGGGGATAGAGCAGTACTTC. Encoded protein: CAWSPYSGGIEQYF. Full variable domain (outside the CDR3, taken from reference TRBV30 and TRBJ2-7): SQTIHQWPATLVQPVGSPLSLECTVEGTSNPNLYWYRQAAGRGLQLLFYSVGIGQISSEVPQNLSASRPQDRQFILSSKKLLLSDSGFYLCAWSPYSGGIEQYFGPGTRLTVT.

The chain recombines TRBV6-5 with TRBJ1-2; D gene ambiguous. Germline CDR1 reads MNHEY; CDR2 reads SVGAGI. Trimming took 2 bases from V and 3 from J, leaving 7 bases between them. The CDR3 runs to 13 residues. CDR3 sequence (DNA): TGTGCCAGCAGTTACGATAGATACTATGGCTACACCTTC. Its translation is CASSYDRYYGYTF.

CDR3 amino acids: CASSPGQGLDGYTF. In DNA form, the CDR3 reads TGCGCCAGCAGCCCGGGACAGGGGTTAGATGGCTACACCTTC. The chain employs TRBV5-1 and TRBJ1-2; TRBD1 aligns across 10 bases. CDR1 is SGHRS and CDR2 is YFSETQ in the germline V gene. The CDR3 covers 14 residues. The J segment lost 6 bases and the V segment lost 4 bases, leaving 6 bases of the junction unmatched.

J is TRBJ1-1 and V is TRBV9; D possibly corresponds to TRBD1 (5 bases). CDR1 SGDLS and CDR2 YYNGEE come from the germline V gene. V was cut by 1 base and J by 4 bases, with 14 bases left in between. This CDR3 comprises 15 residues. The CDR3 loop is CASSVQAGQITEAFF. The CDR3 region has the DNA TGTGCCAGCAGCGTACAGGCGGGGCAGATCACTGAAGCTTTCTTT.

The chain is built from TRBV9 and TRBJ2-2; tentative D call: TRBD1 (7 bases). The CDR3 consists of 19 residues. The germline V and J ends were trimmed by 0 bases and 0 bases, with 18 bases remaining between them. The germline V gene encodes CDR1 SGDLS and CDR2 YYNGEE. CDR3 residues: CASSVVRQGGSPNTGELFF. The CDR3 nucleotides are TGTGCCAGCAGCGTAGTGAGGCAGGGGGGCTCACCGAACACCGGGGAGCTGTTTTTT.

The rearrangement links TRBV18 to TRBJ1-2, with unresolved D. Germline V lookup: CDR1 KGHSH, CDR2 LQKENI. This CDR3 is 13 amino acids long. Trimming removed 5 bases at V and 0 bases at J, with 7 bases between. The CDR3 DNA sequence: TGTGCCAGCTCAACCGGGGCTAACTATGGCTACACCTTC. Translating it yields CASSTGANYGYTF.

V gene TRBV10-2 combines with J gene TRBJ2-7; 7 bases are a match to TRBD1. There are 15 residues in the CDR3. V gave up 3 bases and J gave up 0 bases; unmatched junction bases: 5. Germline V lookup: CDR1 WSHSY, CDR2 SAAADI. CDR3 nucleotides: TGCGCCAGCAGTGACCCAGGGGGAAGCTCCTACGAGCAGTACTTC. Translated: CASSDPGGSSYEQYF.

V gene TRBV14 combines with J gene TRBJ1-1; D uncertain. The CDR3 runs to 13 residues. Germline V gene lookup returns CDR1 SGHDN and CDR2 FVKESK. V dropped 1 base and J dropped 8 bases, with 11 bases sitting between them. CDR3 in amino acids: CASSQVRKREAFF. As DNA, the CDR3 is TGTGCCAGCAGCCAAGTTCGAAAACGGGAAGCTTTCTTT.

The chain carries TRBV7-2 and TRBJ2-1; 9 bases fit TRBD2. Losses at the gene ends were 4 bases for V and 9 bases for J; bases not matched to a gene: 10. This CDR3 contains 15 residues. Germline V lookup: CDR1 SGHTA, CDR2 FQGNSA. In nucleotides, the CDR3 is TGTGCCAGCAGCTATAGCGGGGGCTCAGTGGGTGAGCAGTTCTTC. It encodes CASSYSGGSVGEQFF.

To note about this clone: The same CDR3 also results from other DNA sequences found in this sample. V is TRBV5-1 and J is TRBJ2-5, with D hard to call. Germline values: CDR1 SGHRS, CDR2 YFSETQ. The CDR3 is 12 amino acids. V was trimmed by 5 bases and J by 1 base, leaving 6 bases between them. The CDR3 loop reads CASSPSQETQYF. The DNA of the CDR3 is TGCGCCAGCAGTCCCAGCCAAGAGACCCAGTACTTC.

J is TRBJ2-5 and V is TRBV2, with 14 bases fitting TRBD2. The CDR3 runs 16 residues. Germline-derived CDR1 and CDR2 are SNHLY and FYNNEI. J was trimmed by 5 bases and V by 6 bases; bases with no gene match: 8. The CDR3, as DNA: TGTGCCAGCAGGCGAGGGACTAGCGGGAGTCGGGAGACCCAGTACTTC. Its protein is CASRRGTSGSRETQYF. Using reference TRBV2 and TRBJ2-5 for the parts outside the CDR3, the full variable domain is EPEVTQTPSHQVTQMGQEVILRCVPISNHLYFYWYRQILGQKVEFLVSFYNNEISEKSEIFDDQFSVERPDGSNFTLKIRSTKLEDSAMYFCASRRGTSGSRETQYFGPGTRLLVL.

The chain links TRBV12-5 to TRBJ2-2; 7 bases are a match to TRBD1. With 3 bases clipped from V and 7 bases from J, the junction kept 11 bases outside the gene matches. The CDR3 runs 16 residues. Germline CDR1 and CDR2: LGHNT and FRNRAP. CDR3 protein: CASGLRGQALVGELFF. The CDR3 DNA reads TGTGCTAGTGGTTTAAGAGGACAGGCTTTGGTCGGGGAGCTGTTTTTT.

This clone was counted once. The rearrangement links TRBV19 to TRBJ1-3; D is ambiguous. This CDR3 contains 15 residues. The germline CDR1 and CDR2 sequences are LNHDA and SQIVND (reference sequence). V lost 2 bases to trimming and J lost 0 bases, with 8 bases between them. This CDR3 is CASSILHSSGNTIYF. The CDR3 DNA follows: TGTGCCAGTAGTATACTACACAGCTCTGGAAACACCATATATTTT.

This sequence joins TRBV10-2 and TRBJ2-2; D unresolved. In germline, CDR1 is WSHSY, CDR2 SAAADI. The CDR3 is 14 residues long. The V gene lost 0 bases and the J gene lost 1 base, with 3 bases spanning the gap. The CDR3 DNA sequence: TGCGCCAGCAGTGAGTCGAGGAACACCGGGGAGCTGTTTTTT. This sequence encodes CASSESRNTGELFF.